One sample yielded the 17 T cell receptor beta chains listed below, sequenced in a study of blood T cell repertoires in COVID-19. The assay was immunoSEQ multiplex PCR, and TCRdb's table has in-frame clones only and misses some. The sample lists fewer than 400,000 clones, roughly 85% occurring once. Sequenced input: peripheral blood. The receptors were gathered from a woman aged 18-29 years with acute or convalescent COVID-19.

The V call is TRBV10-3, the J call TRBJ2-5; TRBD2 aligns across 7 bases. The length of the CDR3 is 16 residues. V shed 4 bases and J 5 bases; nucleotides not matched to a gene: 13. CDR1 is ENHRY and CDR2 is SYGVKD in the germline V gene. CDR3 bases: TGTGCCATCAGTGGCTCCGGCGGGGGAGTCAAGGAGACCCAGTACTTC. Translating gives CAISGSGGGVKETQYF.

This sequence joins TRBV6-5 and TRBJ2-2, with D unresolved. Deletions cut 5 bases from V and 4 bases from J, with 5 bases between. From germline, CDR1 is MNHEY and CDR2 SVGAGI. The CDR3 sequence is 12 residues long. The DNA of the CDR3 is TGTGCCAGCAGTCAGGTCACCGGGGAGCTGTTTTTT. It specifies CASSQVTGELFF.

V and J are TRBV11-2 and TRBJ2-3; D is unclear. Germline loops: CDR1 SGHAT, CDR2 FQNNGV. The CDR3 length is 14 residues. Trimming removed 4 bases from V and 4 bases from J, with 12 bases in between. The CDR3 reads CASSSWAVPDTQYF. CDR3 coding DNA: TGTGCCAGCAGCTCGTGGGCCGTCCCAGATACGCAGTATTTT.

CDR3 residues: CASTPRSRDFALRGTSNQPQHF. The CDR3 DNA sequence: TGTGCCAGCACCCCCAGGTCCAGGGACTTCGCCTTACGGGGTACAAGCAATCAGCCCCAGCATTTT. The chain links TRBV6-2 or TRBV6-3 to TRBJ1-5, with a possible D match to TRBD1 (5 bases). In germline, CDR1 is MNHEY, CDR2 SVGEGT. Trimming cost V 7 bases and J 1 base, with 35 bases left between them. CDR3 length: 22 residues.

The chain combines TRBV19 with TRBJ1-6; possible D gene TRBD1, 6 bases. V shed 4 bases and J shed 8 bases, with 12 bases lying between them. Germline values: CDR1 LNHDA, CDR2 SQIVND (reference sequence). This CDR3 contains 14 residues. CDR3 protein: CASSTTDSYSPLHF. The CDR3 bases are TGTGCCAGTAGTACAACGGACAGCTATTCACCCCTCCACTTT. Variable domain in full (rest from reference TRBV19 and TRBJ1-6): DGGITQSPKYLFRKEGQNVTLSCEQNLNHDAMYWYRQDPGQGLRLIYYSQIVNDFQKGDIAEGYSVSREKKESFPLTVTSAQKNPTAFYLCASSTTDSYSPLHFGNGTRLTVT.

The chain uses TRBV24-1 and TRBJ1-2, with 9 bases lining up with TRBD1. V was clipped by 1 base and J by 6 bases; unmatched bases: 11. The V gene's germline CDR1 is KGHDR and CDR2 SFDVKD. The CDR3 contains 17 residues. The DNA for the CDR3 is TGTGCCACCAGTGATTTACAACAGGGGGCTTCAATCGATGGCTACACCTTC. Its translation: CATSDLQQGASIDGYTF.

Regarding this clone: Other DNA sequences in the same sample also yield this CDR3. The chain carries TRBV5-1 and TRBJ1-6, with 8 bases lining up with TRBD1. The CDR3 has 14 residues. Trimming at V came to 3 bases and at J to 9 bases, leaving 5 bases not matched to a gene. Per germline, CDR1 SGHRS and CDR2 YFSETQ. The CDR3 loop reads CASSSDRVGSPLHF. CDR3 bases: TGCGCCAGCAGCTCGGACAGGGTCGGTTCACCCCTCCACTTT.

CDR3 sequence (DNA): TGTGCCAGCAGTATCCGGGACAGGGGTGGCTCTGGGGCCAACGTCCTGACTTTC. The encoded protein is CASSIRDRGGSGANVLTF. This chain uses TRBV27 with TRBJ2-6; TRBD1 aligns across 10 bases. Trimming at V came to 5 bases and at J to 0 bases, leaving 7 bases not matched to a gene. The CDR3 has 18 residues. Germline CDR1 MNHEY, CDR2 SMNVEV (reference sequence).

The CDR3 spells CASSLLAGETDTQYF. DNA of the CDR3: TGTGCCAGCAGCCTCCTAGCGGGAGAAACAGATACGCAGTATTTT. The rearrangement joins TRBV6-5 to TRBJ2-3; 10 bases are shared with TRBD2. The CDR3 runs 15 residues. Trimming at V came to 6 bases and at J to 3 bases, leaving 6 bases not matched to a gene. CDR1 and CDR2 from the germline V gene are MNHEY and SVGAGI.

This chain connects TRBV5-1 to TRBJ2-4, with D perhaps TRBD2 (6 bases). Trimming shortened V by 4 bases and J by 5 bases, and 10 bases separated the two germline ends. CDR3 size: 13 residues. Germline V lookup: CDR1 SGHRS, CDR2 YFSETQ. The CDR3 DNA sequence: TGCGCCAGCAGCCCGGGGACTGAAAACATTCAGTACTTC. It codes for CASSPGTENIQYF.

V is TRBV19 and J is TRBJ2-1; D is possibly TRBD2 (7 bases). The length of the CDR3 is 18 residues. The V end lost 7 bases, the J end lost 2 bases, and 24 bases lay between the germline ends. The germline V gene has CDR1 LNHDA and CDR2 SQIVND (reference sequence). The chain's CDR3 is CASTQTWGGGGAYNEQFF. In nucleotides, the CDR3 is TGTGCCAGTACCCAAACGTGGGGTGGCGGGGGCGCCTACAATGAGCAGTTCTTC.

V usage is TRBV29-1 and J usage is TRBJ2-5; 7 nucleotides agree with TRBD1. Germline trimming cut 3 bases from V and 5 bases from J; bases unmatched to any gene: 12. The CDR3 sequence is 15 residues long. Germline V gene lookup returns CDR1 SQVTM and CDR2 ANQGSEA. The CDR3 loop reads CSVEPTGSLGETQYF. Written as DNA, the CDR3 is TGCAGCGTTGAGCCGACAGGGAGTCTAGGGGAGACCCAGTACTTC. Looking up the rest from reference TRBV29-1 and TRBJ2-5 gives the full variable domain: SAVISQKPSRDICQRGTSLTIQCQVDSQVTMMFWYRQQPGQSLTLIATANQGSEATYESGFVIDKFPISRPNLTFSTLTVSNMSPEDSSIYLCSVEPTGSLGETQYFGPGTRLLVL.

V is TRBV10-2 and J is TRBJ1-2; 8 positions match TRBD1. CDR3 length: 13 residues. J was trimmed by 4 bases and V by 6 bases; bases with no gene match: 4. Germline values: CDR1 WSHSY, CDR2 SAAADI. This CDR3 is CASRGGQAYGYTF. For the CDR3, the DNA is TGCGCCAGCAGGGGGGGACAGGCCTATGGCTACACCTTC.

The V call is TRBV5-8, the J call TRBJ2-7; perhaps TRBD1 as D (6 bases). The germline CDR1 and CDR2 sequences are SGHTS and YDEGEE. The length of the CDR3 is 15 residues. V shed 2 bases and J shed 2 bases, with 14 bases lying between them. The CDR3 sequence: CASSLPSTGPYEQYF. The CDR3 DNA sequence: TGTGCCAGCAGCTTACCTTCGACAGGCCCCTACGAGCAGTACTTC.

This clone was seen more than once but under ten times. Here the CDR3 DNA reads TGTGCCAGCAGCCAAGAGGGACAGGGTGGGTACGAGCAGTACTTC. It specifies CASSQEGQGGYEQYF. The chain couples TRBV4-2 to TRBJ2-7, with 9 bases identical to TRBD1. Germline V gene sequence: CDR1 LGHNA, CDR2 YNFKEQ. The length of the CDR3 is 15 residues. J was trimmed by 4 bases and V by 0 bases; bases with no gene match: 4.

V usage is TRBV19 and J usage is TRBJ2-2; possibly TRBD1 for D (5 bases). V was shortened by 0 bases and J by 7 bases, with 12 bases between the two germline ends. CDR1 and CDR2 (germline): LNHDA, SQIVND (reference sequence). The CDR3 runs 15 residues. CDR3: CASSIDRARNGELFF. CDR3 bases: TGTGCCAGTAGTATAGACAGGGCCCGAAACGGGGAGCTGTTTTTT.

The rearrangement joins TRBV9 to TRBJ2-1, with D uncertain. Germline loops: CDR1 SGDLS, CDR2 YYNGEE. CDR3 length: 12 residues. The V gene lost 0 bases and the J gene lost 9 bases, with 7 bases spanning the gap. The CDR3 nucleotides are TGTGCCAGCAGCGTAGGTAACAGTGAGCAGTTCTTC. Translated, it gives CASSVGNSEQFF.